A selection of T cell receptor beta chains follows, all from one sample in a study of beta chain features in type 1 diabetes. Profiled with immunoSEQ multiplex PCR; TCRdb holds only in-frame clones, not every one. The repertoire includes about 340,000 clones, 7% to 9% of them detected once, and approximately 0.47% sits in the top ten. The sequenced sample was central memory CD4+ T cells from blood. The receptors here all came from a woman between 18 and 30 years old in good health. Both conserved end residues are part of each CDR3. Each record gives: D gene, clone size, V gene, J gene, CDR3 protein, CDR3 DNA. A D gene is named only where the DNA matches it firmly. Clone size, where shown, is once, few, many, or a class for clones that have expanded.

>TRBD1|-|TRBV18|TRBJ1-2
CASTRQGRFDGYTF
TGTGCCAGCACTCGACAGGGCCGATTTGACGGCTACACCTTC
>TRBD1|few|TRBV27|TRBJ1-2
CASSQTHTVDRGQGYTF
TGTGCCAGCAGCCAAACTCATACGGTGGACAGGGGGCAAGGCTACACCTTC
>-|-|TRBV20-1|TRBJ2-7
CSAGRSYEQYF
TGCAGTGCGGGCCGCTCCTACGAGCAGTACTTC
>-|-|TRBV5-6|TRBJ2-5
CASSLGRGTQYF
TGTGCCAGCAGCTTGGGCAGGGGGACCCAGTACTTC
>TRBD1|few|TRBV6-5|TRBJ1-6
CASRRAIQGASPLHF
TGTGCCAGCAGACGCGCCATACAGGGGGCATCACCCCTCCACTTT
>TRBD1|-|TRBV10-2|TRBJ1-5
CASTTGVLGQPQHF
TGCGCCAGCACGACAGGGGTTCTGGGTCAGCCCCAGCATTTT
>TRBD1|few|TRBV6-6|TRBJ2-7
CASSGTEPSYEQYF
TGTGCCAGCAGTGGGACAGAGCCCTCCTACGAGCAGTACTTC
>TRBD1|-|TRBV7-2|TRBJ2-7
CASSLGGQGAYEQYF
TGTGCCAGCAGCTTAGGGGGACAGGGGGCGTACGAGCAGTACTTC
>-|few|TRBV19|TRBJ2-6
CASRILAGANVLTF
TGTGCCAGTAGGATTTTGGCTGGGGCCAACGTCCTGACTTTC
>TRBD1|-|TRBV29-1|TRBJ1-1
CSAGTGLAFF
TGCAGCGCAGGGACAGGGCTAGCTTTCTTT
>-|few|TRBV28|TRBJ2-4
CASSLPGLLAKNIQYF
TGTGCCAGCAGTTTACCTGGGTTGCTAGCCAAAAACATTCAGTACTTC
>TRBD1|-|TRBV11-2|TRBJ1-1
CASSLEYRGKAFF
TGTGCCAGCAGCTTAGAGTACAGGGGCAAAGCTTTCTTT
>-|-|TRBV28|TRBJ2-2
CASSLRLVSGELFF
TGTGCCAGCAGTTTAAGGCTAGTCTCCGGGGAGCTGTTTTTT
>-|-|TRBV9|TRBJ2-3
CASSVEGRTDTQYF
TGTGCCAGCAGCGTAGAAGGTCGCACAGATACGCAGTATTTT
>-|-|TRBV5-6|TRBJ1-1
CASSYEGRAFF
TGTGCCAGCAGCTACGAGGGAAGAGCTTTCTTT